This entry features one T cell receptor (beta chain) sequence. TCRdb re-called the 5' RACE reads with MiXCR, one entry per CDR3 protein. The sample lists tens of thousands of distinct CDR3 sequences, approximately 10% occurring once. Germline lookup yields CDR1 KGHSH and CDR2 LQKENI. The CDR3 covers 14 residues. The ends were cut back, 2 bases at V and 5 bases at J, with 12 bases in the middle. The sample belongs to a study of early T cells in non-severe SARS-CoV-2 infection. Material: whole blood. The rearrangement joins TRBV18 to TRBJ2-5; no clear D gene. This receptor was obtained from an adult who was a healthcare worker with PCR-confirmed SARS-CoV-2 infection or an uninfected control (not recorded which). CDR3 sequence reads: CASSPVRSTETQYF. CDR3 in DNA: TGTGCCAGCTCACCAGTCAGGAGCACGGAGACCCAGTACTTC.